Listed below are T cell receptor beta chains from one sample, sequenced in a study of T cells in narcolepsy. Using immunoSEQ multiplex PCR, the repertoire was profiled, and TCRdb retains in-frame clones only, with some absent. The data show about 10,000 clones, with approximately 70% seen just once and approximately 24% held by the top ten. The sample comprised CD45RA- memory CD8+ T cells from PBMCs. The receptors come from a human donor with narcolepsy. CDR3s include the opening cysteine and the closing phenylalanine or tryptophan. Fields, in order: V gene, clone size, D gene, J gene, CDR3 protein, CDR3 DNA. A D gene is named only where the DNA matches it firmly. Rows give clone size only sometimes, using once, few, many, or a class for an expanded clone.

V: TRBV27
size: -
D: TRBD2
J: TRBJ2-1
CDR3: CASSFSGTSLFDEQFF
DNA: TGTGCCAGCAGTTTCTCCGGGACTAGCCTGTTCGATGAGCAGTTCTTC

V: TRBV19
size: -
D: TRBD1
J: TRBJ2-7
CDR3: CASSITGGYEQYF
DNA: TGTGCCAGTAGTATAACAGGGGGCTACGAGCAGTACTTC

V: TRBV27
size: few
D: -
J: TRBJ2-6
CDR3: CARSGANVLTF
DNA: TGTGCCAGGTCCGGGGCCAACGTCCTGACTTTC

V: TRBV6-1
size: -
D: TRBD1
J: TRBJ1-5
CDR3: CASSGSGEGAGQPQHF
DNA: TGTGCCAGCAGTGGGTCGGGGGAGGGGGCCGGTCAGCCCCAGCATTTT

V: TRBV27
size: -
D: TRBD2
J: TRBJ2-3
CDR3: CASSSGLAGVVADTQYF
DNA: TGTGCCAGCAGTTCCGGACTAGCGGGAGTTGTGGCAGATACGCAGTATTTT

V: TRBV6-5
size: -
D: -
J: TRBJ2-7
CDR3: CASSYPESYEQYF
DNA: TGTGCCAGCAGTTACCCAGAGAGCTACGAGCAGTACTTC

V: TRBV7-2
size: -
D: -
J: TRBJ2-1
CDR3: CASSFINEQFF
DNA: TGTGCCAGCAGCTTCATCAATGAGCAGTTCTTC

V: TRBV7-8
size: few
D: -
J: TRBJ2-1
CDR3: CASSLAPSYNEQFF
DNA: TGTGCCAGCAGCTTAGCCCCGTCCTACAATGAGCAGTTCTTC

V: TRBV7-9
size: -
D: TRBD1
J: TRBJ1-4
CDR3: CASSRSTGGLNEKLFF
DNA: TGCGCCAGCAGCCGGTCTACAGGGGGCTTGAATGAAAAACTGTTTTTT

V: TRBV7-8
size: -
D: -
J: TRBJ1-5
CDR3: CASSFTIEDSNQPQHF
DNA: TGTGCCAGCAGCTTTACCATCGAGGACAGCAATCAGCCCCAGCATTTT

V: TRBV27
size: few
D: TRBD1
J: TRBJ2-1
CDR3: CASTSAGGPLVTNEQFF
DNA: TGTGCCAGCACCTCAGCAGGGGGACCGCTAGTTACGAATGAGCAGTTCTTC

V: TRBV6-5
size: -
D: TRBD2
J: TRBJ2-1
CDR3: CASSVTSGGYNEQFF
DNA: TGTGCCAGCAGCGTAACTAGCGGGGGGTACAATGAGCAGTTCTTC

V: TRBV6-4
size: -
D: TRBD2
J: TRBJ2-3
CDR3: CASSESSGGATDTQYF
DNA: TGTGCCAGCAGTGAGTCTAGCGGGGGGGCCACAGATACGCAGTATTTT

V: TRBV18
size: few
D: -
J: TRBJ1-1
CDR3: CASSPPVGLHTEAFF
DNA: TGTGCCAGCTCACCACCGGTGGGGTTACACACTGAAGCTTTCTTT

V: TRBV10-2
size: -
D: TRBD1
J: TRBJ2-1
CDR3: CASSVDRGGYNEQFF
DNA: TGCGCCAGCAGCGTCGACAGGGGCGGGTACAATGAGCAGTTCTTC

V: TRBV4-1
size: -
D: TRBD2
J: TRBJ2-1
CDR3: CASSLLAGQSNEQFF
DNA: TGCGCCAGCAGCCTGCTAGCGGGGCAGAGCAATGAGCAGTTCTTC

V: TRBV4-1
size: -
D: -
J: TRBJ2-6
CDR3: CASSQDRSSGANVLTF
DNA: TGCGCCAGCAGCCAAGATCGGAGCTCTGGGGCCAACGTCCTGACTTTC

V: TRBV7-6
size: -
D: -
J: TRBJ2-5
CDR3: CASSSLSPPRWRAETQYF
DNA: TGTGCCAGCAGCTCACTTTCCCCTCCCCGTTGGCGGGCAGAGACCCAGTACTTC

V: TRBV11-2
size: few
D: TRBD2
J: TRBJ2-5
CDR3: CASSSLLAGGGETQYF
DNA: TGTGCCAGCAGCTCGCTCCTAGCGGGGGGTGGGGAGACCCAGTACTTC

V: TRBV11-3
size: few
D: TRBD1
J: TRBJ2-7
CDR3: CASSLTPGQGAAYEQYF
DNA: TGTGCCAGCAGCCTAACCCCGGGACAGGGGGCGGCATACGAGCAGTACTTC

V: TRBV5-6
size: few
D: -
J: TRBJ2-5
CDR3: CASSLLGAPYQETQYF
DNA: TGTGCCAGCAGCTTGCTCGGAGCTCCGTACCAAGAGACCCAGTACTTC

V: TRBV11-2
size: -
D: TRBD1
J: TRBJ2-3
CDR3: CASSLDRGPDTQYF
DNA: TGTGCCAGCAGCTTGGACAGGGGTCCTGATACGCAGTATTTT

V: TRBV6-1
size: -
D: TRBD1
J: TRBJ1-4
CDR3: CASRVTGGSEKLFF
DNA: TGTGCCAGCAGAGTGACAGGGGGCTCTGAAAAACTGTTTTTT

V: TRBV12-5
size: -
D: TRBD2
J: TRBJ2-3
CDR3: CASGITSGRLLTPDTQYF
DNA: TGTGCTAGTGGGATTACTAGCGGGAGGCTCCTTACCCCAGATACGCAGTATTTT

V: TRBV10-1
size: -
D: -
J: TRBJ2-7
CDR3: CASIRGGGRSTYEQYF
DNA: TGCGCCAGCATCCGCGGCGGAGGACGATCTACCTACGAGCAGTACTTC

V: TRBV27
size: -
D: -
J: TRBJ2-1
CDR3: CASSRGAGYNEQFF
DNA: TGTGCCAGCAGCAGGGGCGCAGGTTACAATGAGCAGTTCTTC

V: TRBV28
size: -
D: -
J: TRBJ2-3
CDR3: CASSLGGLSTDTQYF
DNA: TGTGCCAGCAGTTTAGGCGGACTAAGCACAGATACGCAGTATTTT

V: TRBV4-3
size: -
D: TRBD2
J: TRBJ2-3
CDR3: CASSQGTSGSDTQYF
DNA: TGCGCCAGCAGCCAGGGGACTAGCGGGAGTGATACGCAGTATTTT

V: TRBV6-5
size: few
D: -
J: TRBJ2-7
CDR3: CASSYKENYEQYF
DNA: TGTGCCAGCAGTTACAAGGAGAACTACGAGCAGTACTTC

V: TRBV7-3
size: -
D: TRBD2
J: TRBJ2-1
CDR3: CASKKTPWTSGGNQKQFF
DNA: TGTGCCAGCAAGAAAACGCCTTGGACTAGCGGGGGGAATCAGAAGCAGTTCTTC

V: TRBV4-3
size: few
D: TRBD1
J: TRBJ2-7
CDR3: CASSVGQGYEQYF
DNA: TGCGCCAGCAGCGTGGGACAGGGCTACGAGCAGTACTTC

V: TRBV9
size: -
D: TRBD1
J: TRBJ1-3
CDR3: CASSARPGQGTGNTIYF
DNA: TGTGCCAGCAGCGCCCGACCGGGACAGGGAACTGGAAACACCATATATTTT

V: TRBV5-5
size: once
D: -
J: TRBJ2-7
CDR3: CASSPLGGTKNEQYF
DNA: TGTGCCAGCAGCCCTCTAGGGGGTACGAAGAACGAGCAGTACTTC

V: TRBV5-1
size: -
D: TRBD1
J: TRBJ2-7
CDR3: CASSLATGGNEQYF
DNA: TGCGCCAGCAGCTTGGCGACAGGGGGAAACGAGCAGTACTTC

V: TRBV6-1
size: -
D: TRBD1
J: TRBJ1-1
CDR3: CASSDSTGGSTEAFF
DNA: TGTGCCAGCAGTGACTCGACAGGGGGTAGCACTGAAGCTTTCTTT

V: TRBV28
size: -
D: TRBD1
J: TRBJ2-1
CDR3: CATTQPRDRGNEQFF
DNA: TGTGCCACTACCCAACCACGGGACAGGGGCAATGAGCAGTTCTTC

V: TRBV6-4
size: -
D: -
J: TRBJ2-1
CDR3: CASSDLGSEQFF
DNA: TGTGCCAGCAGTGACCTTGGAAGTGAGCAGTTCTTC

V: TRBV4-2
size: once
D: TRBD2
J: TRBJ2-7
CDR3: CASSQEAGTGSYEQYF
DNA: TGTGCCAGCAGCCAAGAAGCGGGAACTGGCTCCTACGAGCAGTACTTC

V: TRBV11-3
size: -
D: -
J: TRBJ1-1
CDR3: CASSPRDRSDGEAFF
DNA: TGTGCCAGCAGCCCGCGGGACCGATCTGACGGGGAAGCTTTCTTT

V: TRBV27
size: few
D: TRBD1
J: TRBJ2-7
CDR3: CASRLGQGPGEQYF
DNA: TGTGCCAGCAGATTGGGACAGGGGCCAGGCGAGCAGTACTTC

V: TRBV19
size: few
D: TRBD1
J: TRBJ2-7
CDR3: CASSSDRAHSYEQYF
DNA: TGTGCCAGTAGTTCAGACAGGGCCCACTCCTACGAGCAGTACTTC

V: TRBV9
size: -
D: -
J: TRBJ2-7
CDR3: CASSLSYSYEQYF
DNA: TGTGCCAGCAGCCTGTCCTACTCCTACGAGCAGTACTTC

V: TRBV11-2
size: -
D: -
J: TRBJ2-5
CDR3: CASSLAPTQETQYF
DNA: TGTGCCAGCAGCTTGGCCCCAACGCAAGAGACCCAGTACTTC

V: TRBV28
size: once
D: -
J: TRBJ1-1
CDR3: CASSFIPPTEAFF
DNA: TGTGCCAGCAGTTTTATTCCACCCACTGAAGCTTTCTTT

V: TRBV7-2
size: medium-sized
D: -
J: TRBJ2-1
CDR3: CATALFPYNEQFF
DNA: TGTGCCACCGCCCTTTTCCCCTACAATGAGCAGTTCTTC

V: TRBV7-9
size: -
D: -
J: TRBJ2-1
CDR3: CASSPGNNEQFF
DNA: TGTGCCAGCAGCCCGGGAAACAATGAGCAGTTCTTC

V: TRBV9
size: once
D: -
J: TRBJ1-2
CDR3: CASSVDSSYGYTF
DNA: TGTGCCAGCAGCGTAGACTCGTCCTATGGCTACACCTTC